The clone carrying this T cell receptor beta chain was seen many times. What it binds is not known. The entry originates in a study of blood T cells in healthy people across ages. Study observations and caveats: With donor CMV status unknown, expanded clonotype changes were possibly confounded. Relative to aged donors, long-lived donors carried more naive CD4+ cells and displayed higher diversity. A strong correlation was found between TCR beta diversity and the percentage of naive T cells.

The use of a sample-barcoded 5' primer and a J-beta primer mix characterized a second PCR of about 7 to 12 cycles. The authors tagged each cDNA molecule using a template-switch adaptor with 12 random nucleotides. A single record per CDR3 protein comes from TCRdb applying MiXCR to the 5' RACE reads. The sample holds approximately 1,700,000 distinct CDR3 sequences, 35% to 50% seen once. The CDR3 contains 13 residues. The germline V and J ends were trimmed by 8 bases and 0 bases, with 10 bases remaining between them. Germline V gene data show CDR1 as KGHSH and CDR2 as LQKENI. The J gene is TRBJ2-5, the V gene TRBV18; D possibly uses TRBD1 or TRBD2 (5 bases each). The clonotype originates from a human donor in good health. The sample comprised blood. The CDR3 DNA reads TGTGCCAGCAGCCCGGGACACCAAGAGACCCAGTACTTC. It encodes CASSPGHQETQYF.